This TCR beta chain originates from a study of T cell repertoires in cytomegalovirus infection. Study information: TCR beta signatures that were public indicated CMV infection and matching HLA type.

This CDR3 region has 16 residues. Per the germline V gene, CDR1 is LGHDT and CDR2 is YNNKEL (reference sequence). The V and J ends lost 0 bases and 2 bases respectively, with 13 bases between them. MiXCR was run by TCRdb on the reads, yielding one entry per CDR3 protein. Of 560,000 or so distinct CDR3 sequences listed, 15% to 20% were seen once; the top ten hold under 30%. The V call is TRBV3-1, the J call TRBJ2-5; D gene ambiguous. The origin of this receptor is a human donor in good health (CMV status not recorded). Some clones in this sample may be carry-over from other donors' samples. Sample: CD8+ T cells from PBMCs. The CDR3 DNA reads TGTGCCAGCAGCCAAGACGAGGTGGGGATACAAGAGACCCAGTACTTC. The encoded protein is CASSQDEVGIQETQYF.